This TCR beta chain was recorded in a study of Ad26.COV2.S vaccination and SARS-CoV-2 variants. The study, taken as a whole, reports: Ad26.COV2.S recipients had broader spike-specific TCRs (P = 0.0014). Similar non-spike TCR breadth was seen in vaccine and placebo recipients. Assessments of TCR breadth and depth may have underestimated the total T cell responses.

V was clipped by 2 bases and J by 0 bases; unmatched bases: 12. The germline gives CDR1 SGHVS, CDR2 FNYEAQ. The CDR3 contains 20 residues. Some clones are missing from TCRdb's copy, which holds only in-frame ones; the method was immunoSEQ multiplex PCR. This repertoire shows around 350,000 clones, about 90% found once; its top ten account for 3.5% to 4.5%. Remarks on this clone: Its antigen remains unidentified.

J is TRBJ2-6 and V is TRBV7-6; 8 nucleotides agree with TRBD1. The sequenced sample was peripheral blood, obtained after recovery from COVID-19. The sequence came from a human donor who had recovered from COVID-19. DNA for the CDR3: TGTGCCAGCAGCTTATCGCACCCGGGACAGGTGTTCTCTGGGGCCAACGTCCTGACTTTC. It is translated as CASSLSHPGQVFSGANVLTF.